This TCR beta chain derives from a study of beta chain features in type 1 diabetes. Study context: Patients did not differ from healthy donors in age, gender or cell yield.

Sorting that relied on CD45RO/CCR7/CD25/CD127/CD95/CD27 yielded CD4+ naive, central memory, regulatory and stem cell-like memory cells. Every bit of the isolated RNA underwent reverse transcription, so sequencing read expressed TCRB transcripts. An average approximately 3.7 million reads came from naive, central memory and regulatory T cell samples. Repertoires were generated with immunoSEQ multiplex PCR, while TCRdb's copy carries only in-frame clones and drops some. Found here are some 150,000 clones, around a tenth of them singletons; the top ten hold 0.65%. V trimming: 7 bases; J trimming: 1 base; junction bases outside the gene matches: 9. The CDR3 is 15 residues long. Germline values: CDR1 MNHNY, CDR2 SVGAGI (reference sequence).

The source is a woman between 40 and 55 years old in good health. The chain carries TRBV6-6 and TRBJ1-1, with TRBD1 matching 7 bases. The sequenced material came from central memory CD4+ T cells from blood. CDR3 coding DNA: TGTGCCAGCATTAGGCAGGGGGTTGGGAACACTGAAGCTTTCTTT. Protein product: CASIRQGVGNTEAFF.